Sequencing of this TCR beta chain was carried out in a study of tumor and adjacent non-tumor tissue in lung cancer (dated by TCRdb to the late 2010s). Concerning the study at large: By cancer type, the cohort comprised eleven to twelve adenocarcinoma patients, a couple of squamous cell carcinoma patients and 1 small cell lung cancer patient. The 15 or so patients were aged roughly 31 to 80 years, included around ten men and 5 women, and had TNM stage I to III disease. Sequencing generated a total of more than 100 million productive TCRbeta reads, averaging approximately 4 million reads per sample. Bulk TCRbeta repertoires were compared between lung tumor tissue and matched distant non-tumor lung tissue obtained from more than twelve lung cancer patients. More than 25 paired specimens, one tumor and one normal lung sample per patient, were profiled by TCRbeta CDR3 sequencing.

Library method: multiplex PCR. TCRdb lists the instrument as Illumina HiSeq 2500. TCRbeta libraries were built by three rounds of nested PCR using primers (Table S4), following protocols modified from ARM-PCR. Before sequencing, PCR products of 200-500 bp were cut from the gel and purified using the QIAquick gel extraction kit. The study's processing was this. Reads were cleaned using Trimmomatic, were merged into complete CDR3 sequences using FLASH, and were assigned to V(D)J germline segments using MiTCR. VDJtools was used to compute clonal diversity as the inverse Simpson's index. In-frame sequences without a premature stop codon were defined as productive reads. The public reads were quality trimmed at Q25 with fastp and then assembled into clones with MiXCR by TCRdb, keeping productive beta chains. Entries are consolidated by CDR3 protein sequence, retaining the most common genes and DNA. Here the V and J calls rest on TCRdb's processing, not on the authors' analysis. The sample yields around 66,000 distinct CDR3 sequences; approximately 73% were counted once. The biggest ten clones account for about 28% of the sample.

What the authors observed across the whole study: Peripheral blood was not sequenced, so blood TCRbeta repertoires were not examined in the lung cancer patients of the study. Younger patients had significantly higher TCR diversity, and higher tumor TCR diversity was associated with shorter overall and disease-free survival. With only about 16 patients in the cohort, the authors noted that larger samples and more detailed clinical data are needed. The top 100 clones accounted for a significantly larger cumulative portion of the repertoire in normal lung than in tumor tissue. Neither the sequencing platform nor unique molecular identifiers are named or mentioned anywhere in the methods. Tumor tissue showed significantly higher TCR diversity (inverse Simpson) than normal lung tissue, at roughly 390 vs 170 (P = 0.0075, Mann-Whitney U test).

A word on this clonotype: No cognate antigen has been identified for it. The junction shows a germline mismatch at one end, possibly a read error.

RNA was isolated from bulk, unsorted tissue, and RNA quality was assessed with a NanoDrop ND-1000 and an Agilent 2100. Donors were newly diagnosed lung cancer patients admitted for thoracic surgery in China between August and November 2014, without prior chemotherapy. Patients who had received previous radiotherapy or chemotherapy, or who had another concurrent cancer, were excluded from the study. Pieces of surgical tissue measuring about 1-2.2 cm3 were kept in RNAlater solution and stored at -80 degrees C until use. The CDR3 holds 11 amino acids from the cysteine to the phenylalanine. Of the read, only the CDR3 DNA is kept; its 33 bases are in frame from base 1. Taken from the germline V gene, the CDR1 and CDR2 loops are SGHRS and YFSETQ.

The sequence was collected from a man in his sixties with non-small cell lung cancer. Sequenced: lung tumor tissue. The chain is made from TRBV5-1 and TRBJ1-2, with the D segment identity uncertain. At the DNA level, the sequence is TGCGTCAGCAGCACCGGTGGGGGCTACACCTTC. This gives the protein CVSSTGGGYTF.